The text below deals with one T cell receptor beta chain. The data originate from a study of OX40 agonist ivuxolimab in advanced cancers. Profiling relied on immunoSEQ multiplex PCR, and the TCRdb table lists in-frame clones only, not all of them. The sample includes around 90,000 clones, about 87% of them seen just once. CDR3 size: 20 residues. CDR1 MGHRA and CDR2 YSYEKL come from the germline V gene. V was cut by 0 bases and J by 2 bases, with 25 bases left in between. This chain uses TRBV4-1 with TRBJ1-1; D call uncertain. Sample: CD4+ or CD8+ T cells sorted from blood, taken in a trial of the OX40 agonist ivuxolimab. The receptor comes from an adult with an advanced solid tumor such as melanoma, head and neck, liver or kidney cancer. As DNA, the CDR3 is TGCGCCAGCAGCCAAGATTTTGGGAGCGGGGTAGTCCCTTTCAACACTGAAGCTTTCTTT. It specifies CASSQDFGSGVVPFNTEAFF.